One and the same sample provided the 27 T cell receptor beta chains below, sequenced in a study of cytomegalovirus exposure and HLA in healthy donors. Primers included in the PCR were 60 Vbeta and 13 Jbeta primers. The data were produced by immunoSEQ multiplex PCR, yet TCRdb's version contains in-frame clones alone and is incomplete. The sample features around 130,000 clones, with roughly 2% in its top ten. The sequencing sample was made of PBMCs. Receptors were obtained from a woman aged 55-70 years in good health and CMV-seronegative.

This clone is identified as medium-sized from frequency. The chain carries TRBV27 and TRBJ2-7; 9 positions agree with TRBD2. The CDR3 loop spans 15 amino acids. Looked up from germline, CDR1 is MNHEY and CDR2 is SMNVEV (reference sequence). After removal of 5 bases from V and 4 bases from J, the junction contained 9 bases not matched to a gene. The CDR3 region is CASSVFAGGLYEQYF. DNA for the CDR3: TGTGCCAGCAGTGTTTTCGCGGGAGGGCTATACGAGCAGTACTTC.

The rearrangement uses TRBV18 and TRBJ2-7; 7 bases line up with TRBD2. CDR1 is KGHSH and CDR2 is LQKENI in the germline V gene. The CDR3 runs 16 residues. V lost 6 bases to trimming and J lost 4 bases; unmatched junction nucleotides: 15. CDR3 DNA sequence: TGTGCCAGCTCTCCTACGAGCGGGGTCGGACCTTACGAGCAGTACTTC. Translation gives CASSPTSGVGPYEQYF.

The V call is TRBV7-9, the J call TRBJ2-7, with a weak D call TRBD1 (5 bases). The V gene lost 5 bases and the J gene lost 0 bases, with 11 bases spanning the gap. This CDR3 has 14 amino acids. Germline lookup yields CDR1 SEHNR and CDR2 FQNEAQ (reference sequence). The CDR3 coding sequence is TGTGCCAGCAGCCGACCCCAGGGCTCCTACGAGCAGTACTTC. This encodes CASSRPQGSYEQYF. Full variable domain (outside the CDR3, taken from reference TRBV7-9 and TRBJ2-7): DTGVSQNPRHKITKRGQNVTFRCDPISEHNRLYWYRQTLGQGPEFLTYFQNEAQLEKSRLLSDRFSAERPKGSFSTLEIQRTEQGDSAMYLCASSRPQGSYEQYFGPGTRLTVT.

As for this clone: One end of the junction is discordant with germline, which a read error may explain. The chain joins TRBV7-7 to TRBJ2-2; 12 nucleotides align to TRBD2. CDR3 length equals 18 residues. Germline values: CDR1 SSHAT, CDR2 FNYEAQ (reference sequence). CDR3 coding DNA: TGTGCTAGCAGCTCCGGACTAGCGGGACTGGGGAACACCGGGGAGCTGTTTTTT. Its protein product is CASSSGLAGLGNTGELFF.

This chain joins TRBV11-2 and TRBJ1-1, with D possibly TRBD1 on 5 matching bases. The CDR3 covers 13 residues. Per germline, CDR1 SGHAT and CDR2 FQNNGV. V was cut by 6 bases and J by 9 bases, with 17 bases left in between. The CDR3 reads CASSLTGGTKAFF. The CDR3 DNA sequence: TGTGCCAGCAGTCTGACGGGGGGGACTAAAGCTTTCTTT.

V and J are TRBV4-1 and TRBJ2-1; 11 bases match TRBD1. CDR1 and CDR2 from the germline V gene are MGHRA and YSYEKL. The CDR3 contains 16 residues. V was clipped by 9 bases and J by 7 bases; unmatched bases: 14. CDR3 sequence: CASHRGDGQGANEQFF. The CDR3 nucleotides read TGCGCCAGTCACCGGGGGGACGGACAGGGGGCGAATGAGCAGTTCTTC.

The J gene is TRBJ2-7, the V gene TRBV5-1, with TRBD1 matching 9 bases. There are 15 residues in the CDR3. Germline V gene data show CDR1 as SGHRS and CDR2 as YFSETQ. V gave up 8 bases and J gave up 6 bases; unmatched junction bases: 15. This CDR3 is CARNYRDRDSGEQYF. Here the CDR3 DNA reads TGCGCCAGGAACTACCGGGACAGGGATAGCGGCGAGCAGTACTTC. The whole variable domain, filled in from reference TRBV5-1 and TRBJ2-7, reads KAGVTQTPRYLIKTRGQQVTLSCSPISGHRSVSWYQQTPGQGLQFLFEYFSETQRNKGNFPGRFSGRQFSNSRSEMNVSTLELGDSALYLCARNYRDRDSGEQYFGPGTRLTVT.

The V gene is TRBV5-1, the J gene TRBJ2-7; TRBD2 matches 8 bases. Trimming removed 4 bases from V and 3 bases from J; junction bases left unmatched: 9. Germline CDR1 SGHRS, CDR2 YFSETQ. The CDR3 extends over 15 amino acids. The CDR3 sequence is CASSLGTSEVYEQYF. In nucleotides, the CDR3 is TGCGCCAGCAGCCTCGGGACTAGTGAAGTCTACGAGCAGTACTTC.

The V and J genes are TRBV2 and TRBJ2-5, with unresolved D. Trimming took off 7 bases at V and 2 bases at J, with 5 bases between the two ends. The CDR3 length is 11 residues. Germline lookup yields CDR1 SNHLY and CDR2 FYNNEI. DNA of the CDR3: TGTGCCAGCATGCTACAAGAGACCCAGTACTTC. Its protein is CASMLQETQYF.

This chain uses TRBV4-1 with TRBJ2-7; 7 positions match TRBD1. The CDR3 totals 14 residues. V shed 8 bases and J 3 bases; nucleotides not matched to a gene: 10. The germline CDR1 and CDR2 sequences are MGHRA and YSYEKL. For the CDR3, the DNA is TGCGCCAGCGGGTCGGGCTCAGGGGGCTACGAGCAGTACTTC. It yields the protein CASGSGSGGYEQYF.

This chain uses TRBV6-5 with TRBJ1-1, with 11 nucleotides matching TRBD1. V lost 6 bases and J lost 6; bases outside the gene matches: 3. This CDR3 is 13 amino acids long. The germline V gene encodes CDR1 MNHEY and CDR2 SVGAGI. For the CDR3, the DNA is TGTGCCAGCAGACGGACAGGGGGCTCTGAAGCTTTCTTT. Protein product: CASRRTGGSEAFF.

The CDR3 region has the DNA TGCGCCAGCAGCCCGAGGACAGGGAGCAATTCACCCCTCCACTTT. This gives the protein CASSPRTGSNSPLHF. The chain links TRBV5-1 to TRBJ1-6, with 8 bases matching TRBD1. CDR3 length: 15 amino acids. Germline V gene lookup returns CDR1 SGHRS and CDR2 YFSETQ. V was clipped by 4 bases and J by 7 bases; unmatched bases: 7.

The V call is TRBV5-8, the J call TRBJ1-1, with TRBD1 as a possible D gene (6 bases). The V gene's germline CDR1 is SGHTS and CDR2 YDEGEE. The CDR3 length is 16 residues. The V end was cut by 6 bases, the J end by 2 bases, with 20 bases between. CDR3 loop: CASTLGGAPANTEAFF. In DNA, the CDR3 is TGTGCCAGCACCCTGGGGGGGGCGCCGGCTAACACTGAAGCTTTCTTT.

The rearrangement links TRBV5-1 to TRBJ2-5; a weak D match, TRBD2 (5 bases). V was shortened by 6 bases and J by 0 bases, with 9 bases between the two germline ends. CDR1 and CDR2 (germline): SGHRS, YFSETQ. The CDR3 has 13 amino acids. The CDR3 sequence: CASNEGDQETQYF. CDR3 nucleotide sequence: TGCGCCAGCAACGAGGGTGACCAAGAGACCCAGTACTTC.

The V call is TRBV5-1, the J call TRBJ2-1; 12 bases are a match to TRBD2. V shed 0 bases, J shed 7 bases, and the junction held 8 bases outside the gene matches. The CDR3 is 17 amino acids. Germline loops: CDR1 SGHRS, CDR2 YFSETQ. CDR3 residues: CASSLAKAGLAGNEQFF. The CDR3 DNA reads as TGCGCCAGCAGCTTGGCCAAGGCGGGACTAGCGGGTAATGAGCAGTTCTTC.

This chain uses TRBV27 with TRBJ2-1, with D possibly being TRBD2 (5 bases). The length of the CDR3 is 14 residues. The V end was cut by 8 bases, the J end by 8 bases, with 19 bases between. Germline CDR1 MNHEY, CDR2 SMNVEV (reference sequence). Here the CDR3 reads CASGLGLGSYEQFF. The CDR3 bases are TGTGCCAGCGGCCTTGGTTTGGGGAGCTATGAGCAGTTCTTC.

The CDR3 DNA is TGTGCCAGCAGCCCAGTGGGTGGGACAGGGAACTCCTACGAGCAGTACTTC. Translating gives CASSPVGGTGNSYEQYF. This chain links TRBV9 with TRBJ2-7; the match to TRBD1 covers 9 bases. The CDR3 sequence is 17 residues long. Losses at the gene ends were 4 bases for V and 0 bases for J; bases not matched to a gene: 11. Germline loops: CDR1 SGDLS, CDR2 YYNGEE. Complete variable domain (other parts from reference TRBV9 and TRBJ2-7): DSGVTQTPKHLITATGQRVTLRCSPRSGDLSVYWYQQSLDQGLQFLIQYYNGEERAKGNILERFSAQQFPDLHSELNLSSLELGDSALYFCASSPVGGTGNSYEQYFGPGTRLTVT.

In DNA form, the CDR3 reads TGTGCCTGGAGGGGGCAGGGAAGGGCCTACAATGAGCAGTTCTTC. Its protein is CAWRGQGRAYNEQFF. This rearrangement joins TRBV30 to TRBJ2-1; a weak D match, TRBD1 (5 bases). The CDR3 length is 15 residues. CDR1 and CDR2 (germline): GTSNPN, SVGIG (reference sequence). V was trimmed by 3 bases and J by 2 bases, leaving 14 bases between them.

The V and J genes are TRBV7-3 and TRBJ1-5, with D possibly matching TRBD1 (5 bases). Trimming pared 5 bases from V and 4 bases from J, leaving 9 bases between. The CDR3 extends over 13 amino acids. Per germline, CDR1 SGHTA and CDR2 FQGTGA. The CDR3 DNA follows: TGTGCCAGCAGCCCTGGGGGGAATCAGCCCCAGCATTTT. This gives the protein CASSPGGNQPQHF.

The chain carries TRBV2 and TRBJ1-6; the D gene is possibly TRBD1 (5 bases). The germline V gene has CDR1 SNHLY and CDR2 FYNNEI. There are 14 residues in the CDR3. V was shortened by 5 bases and J by 10 bases, with 15 bases between the two germline ends. The CDR3 protein is CASSSRVEGSPLHF. For the CDR3, the DNA is TGTGCCAGCAGTAGCAGGGTGGAGGGCTCACCCCTCCACTTT.

This chain uses TRBV5-4 with TRBJ2-5; a weak D match, TRBD2 (6 bases). This CDR3 contains 15 residues. V was clipped by 3 bases and J by 5 bases, with 17 bases between them. Germline loops: CDR1 SGHNT, CDR2 YYREEE (reference sequence). In DNA form, the CDR3 reads TGTGCCAGCAGCTACCAACAAGCGGGTAGGGAGACCCAGTACTTC. Amino acid sequence: CASSYQQAGRETQYF.

V is TRBV4-1 and J is TRBJ2-5, with D maybe TRBD1 (5 bases). The J call may be wrong; the DNA end is better matched by TRBJ2-7. The CDR3 runs 13 residues. In germline, CDR1 is MGHRA, CDR2 YSYEKL. CDR3 in DNA: TGCGCCAGCAGCCAAGATACAGGAAGCGAGCAGTACTTC. Amino acid sequence: CASSQDTGSEQYF.

Concerning this clone: An end of the junction does not agree with germline; a read error may underlie this. The genes are TRBV10-3 and TRBJ1-5; D might be TRBD1 (5 bases). This CDR3 region has 13 residues. Germline CDR1 ENHRY, CDR2 SYGVKD. The CDR3 DNA sequence: TGTGCTATCAGTCCGGGGGAAAATCAGCCCCAGCATTTT. This sequence encodes CAISPGENQPQHF.

The rearrangement uses TRBV19 and TRBJ2-2, with 9 bases identical to TRBD1. Germline V gene data show CDR1 as LNHDA and CDR2 as SQIVND (reference sequence). The J segment lost 5 bases and the V segment lost 3 bases, leaving 7 bases of the junction unmatched. The CDR3 runs to 16 residues. CDR3 residues: CASSIVGTGRTGELFF. Here the CDR3 DNA reads TGTGCCAGTAGTATTGTTGGGACAGGGCGGACCGGGGAGCTGTTTTTT.

The V gene is TRBV5-6, the J gene TRBJ2-3; D gene ambiguous. Trimming left V 3 bases short and J 5 bases short, with 4 bases between. The CDR3 runs 11 residues. CDR1 and CDR2 (germline): SGHDT, YYEEEE. Here the CDR3 DNA reads TGTGCCAGCAGCTCGGGAGATACGCAGTATTTT. Translated, it gives CASSSGDTQYF.

The chain uses TRBV5-1 and TRBJ2-7; the D gene is possibly TRBD1 (6 bases). The CDR3 is 13 amino acids. CDR1 and CDR2 from the germline V gene are SGHRS and YFSETQ. Between the trimmed V and J ends, which lost 6 bases and 2 bases, there was a span of 12 bases. In DNA, the CDR3 is TGCGCCAGCACCAGTGACAGGACCTACGAGCAGTACTTC. Translated: CASTSDRTYEQYF.

The chain has TRBV5-1 and TRBJ2-7; TRBD2 agrees at 12 bases. Unmatched junction bases numbered 15, after V lost 6 bases and J lost 5 bases. CDR3 length equals 17 residues. Germline values: CDR1 SGHRS, CDR2 YFSETQ. The DNA of the CDR3 is TGCGCCAGCACCCAATCCACACTAGCGGGAGGTGACCACGAGCAGTACTTC. Its protein is CASTQSTLAGGDHEQYF.